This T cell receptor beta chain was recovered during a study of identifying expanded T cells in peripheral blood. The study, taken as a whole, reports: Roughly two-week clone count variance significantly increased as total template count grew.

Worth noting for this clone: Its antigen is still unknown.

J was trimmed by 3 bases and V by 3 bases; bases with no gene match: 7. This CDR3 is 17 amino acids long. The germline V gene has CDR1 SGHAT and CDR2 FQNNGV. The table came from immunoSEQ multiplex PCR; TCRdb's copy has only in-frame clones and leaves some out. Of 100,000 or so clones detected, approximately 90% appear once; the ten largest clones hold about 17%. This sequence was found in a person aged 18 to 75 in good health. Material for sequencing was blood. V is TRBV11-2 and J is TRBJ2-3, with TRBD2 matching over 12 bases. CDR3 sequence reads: CASSFTSGGTRTDTQYF. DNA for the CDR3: TGTGCCAGCAGCTTTACTAGCGGGGGGACCAGAACAGATACGCAGTATTTT. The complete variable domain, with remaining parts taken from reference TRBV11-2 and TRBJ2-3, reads EAGVAQSPRYKIIEKRQSVAFWCNPISGHATLYWYQQILGQGPKLLIQFQNNGVVDDSQLPKDRFSAERLKGVDSTLKIQPAKLEDSAVYLCASSFTSGGTRTDTQYFGPGTRLTVL.